A selection of T cell receptor beta chains follows, all from one sample in a study of a mutant IDH1 vaccine in newly diagnosed glioma. Sequencing used immunoSEQ multiplex PCR; TCRdb keeps in-frame clones, though not all of them. The sample shows around 56,000 clones, approximately 82% of them seen only once. Antigen specificity for these receptors is unknown. Specimen: PBMCs, collected from a glioma patient whose treatment included an IDH1 peptide vaccine. Every receptor here comes from a woman aged 18-29 years with glioma. Some clones in this sample may be carry-over from other donors' samples. Each CDR3 is given with its conserved first and last residue. A D gene is named only where the DNA matches it firmly. Clone size is not always given. Where it is, it says once, few, many or a class for expanded clones.

clone size	V gene	J gene	D gene	CDR3 protein	CDR3 DNA
.	TRBV9	TRBJ1-2	TRBD1	CASSVGGQGLYGYTF	TGTGCCAGCAGCGTGGGGGGACAGGGACTGTATGGCTACACCTTC
.	TRBV7-2	TRBJ2-7	TRBD1	CASSLVGDRSYEQYF	TGTGCCAGCAGCTTAGTCGGGGACAGAAGCTACGAGCAGTACTTC
.	TRBV30	TRBJ1-2	.	CAWRRPIRSYGYTF	TGTGCCTGGAGAAGGCCGATTCGTTCCTATGGCTACACCTTC
few	TRBV13	TRBJ2-3	.	CASSLEVDTQYF	TGTGCCAGCAGCCTAGAGGTGGATACGCAGTATTTT
once	TRBV5-4	TRBJ2-5	.	CASSSRLVGETQYF	TGTGCCAGCAGCTCTCGACTAGTCGGGGAGACCCAGTACTTC
.	TRBV5-1	TRBJ2-2	.	CASSGGFGTPNTGELFF	TGCGCCAGCAGTGGGGGGTTCGGGACACCGAACACCGGGGAGCTGTTTTTT
.	TRBV9	TRBJ1-2	.	CASGEGNYGYTF	TGTGCCAGCGGAGAGGGAAACTATGGCTACACCTTC
.	TRBV10-3	TRBJ2-1	TRBD1	CAISESVPRQGAIREQFF	TGTGCCATCAGTGAGTCGGTACCTCGTCAGGGGGCGATTCGTGAGCAGTTCTTC
.	TRBV7-9	TRBJ1-3	.	CASSPNGNTIYF	TGTGCCAGCAGCCCCAATGGAAACACCATATATTTT
.	TRBV10-1	TRBJ2-7	.	CASSDPSSHEQYF	TGCGCCAGCAGTGATCCTAGCTCCCACGAGCAGTACTTC